This TCR beta chain was identified during a study of OX40 agonist ivuxolimab in advanced cancers. Study-wide context: It was ivuxolimab, an agonistic anti-OX40 (CD134) antibody, that patients were treated with. Dose-escalation subjects each had hepatocellular carcinoma, melanoma, renal cell or head and neck cancer.

Looked up from germline, CDR1 is SEHNR and CDR2 is FQNEAQ (reference sequence). V was cut by 6 bases and J by 1 base, with 6 bases left in between. The CDR3 is 13 amino acids. Sequencing was performed with immunoSEQ multiplex PCR; in TCRdb, only in-frame clones are kept and a portion is missing. The sample holds about 51,000 clones, around 77% seen once. Regarding the study as a whole: Among T cells, CD8+ cells averaged more expanded clones than CD4+ cells. Low clonal expansion, among the lowest seen, marked partial responders at 0.1-3.0 mg/kg.

This clone is termed medium-sized. Its matching antigen is unknown. The sequence was obtained from an adult with an advanced solid tumor such as melanoma, head and neck, liver or kidney cancer. Specimen: CD4+ or CD8+ T cells sorted from blood, collected in a trial of the OX40 agonist ivuxolimab. V is TRBV7-9 and J is TRBJ2-2; D is possibly TRBD2 (5 bases). CDR3 residues: CASRLGNTGELFF. DNA of the CDR3: TGTGCCAGCAGACTAGGGAACACCGGGGAGCTGTTTTTT. The entire variable domain, with the rest obtained from reference TRBV7-9 and TRBJ2-2, is as follows: DTGVSQNPRHKITKRGQNVTFRCDPISEHNRLYWYRQTLGQGPEFLTYFQNEAQLEKSRLLSDRFSAERPKGSFSTLEIQRTEQGDSAMYLCASRLGNTGELFFGEGSRLTVL.